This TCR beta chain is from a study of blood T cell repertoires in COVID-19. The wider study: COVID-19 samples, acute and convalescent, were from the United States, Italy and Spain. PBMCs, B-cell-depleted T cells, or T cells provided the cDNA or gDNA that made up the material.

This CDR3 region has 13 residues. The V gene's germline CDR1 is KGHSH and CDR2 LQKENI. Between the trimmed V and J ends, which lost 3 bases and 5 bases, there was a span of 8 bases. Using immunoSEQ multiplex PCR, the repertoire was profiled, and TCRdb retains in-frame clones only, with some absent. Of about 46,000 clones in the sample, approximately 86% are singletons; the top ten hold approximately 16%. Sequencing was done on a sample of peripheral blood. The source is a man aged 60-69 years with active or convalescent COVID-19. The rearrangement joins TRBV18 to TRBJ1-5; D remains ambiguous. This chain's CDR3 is CASSPSRDQPQHF. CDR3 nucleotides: TGTGCCAGCTCACCCTCGCGGGATCAGCCCCAGCATTTT.